This TCR beta chain appears in the sequencing data of a study of cytomegalovirus exposure and HLA in healthy donors. CDR3 length: 15 amino acids. Trimming took 6 bases from V and 2 from J; bases not matched to a gene: 6. The germline CDR1 and CDR2 sequences are KGHSH and LQKENI. This PCR relied on a set of 60 Vbeta primers and 13 Jbeta primers. The protocol was immunoSEQ multiplex PCR, while the TCRdb copy is restricted to in-frame clones and leaves out a portion. The sample records approximately 110,000 clones, 15% being singletons. In its sample, this clone was seen a few times. The sample was PBMCs. This TCR was recovered from a woman younger than 35 in good health and CMV-seronegative. The V and J genes are TRBV18 and TRBJ2-3, with TRBD2 identical over 9 bases. This CDR3 is CASSDLAGITDTQYF. The CDR3 nucleotides are TGTGCCAGCTCGGACCTAGCGGGAATCACAGATACGCAGTATTTT.